This paragraph covers one T cell receptor (beta chain) sequence. Its antigen is still unknown. The sample belongs to a study of PD-1 blockade in classical Hodgkin lymphoma. Study-wide results and caveats: Significantly greater TCR diversity emerged by C4D1 in CD4+ cells but not CD8+ cells. Healthy donors were reported to have higher baseline TCR diversity than newly diagnosed patients. Patients with a complete response exhibited baseline diversity comparable to newly diagnosed patients.

TCRdb keeps only in-frame clones here, not all; method: immunoSEQ multiplex PCR. The table records around 6,000 clones, approximately 80% of them present only once. Relapse was seen in all patients after autologous stem cell transplantation, and brentuximab vedotin exposure was variable. Progressive disease, partial response or complete response was each patient's best response. The CDR3 length is 16 residues. The junction had 3 bases not matched to a gene; V was cut back by 0 bases and J by 1 base. The germline V gene has CDR1 KGHSH and CDR2 LQKENI. The sequences come from peripheral blood mononuclear cells (PBMCs), collected at baseline. The sequence was obtained from a human donor with classical Hodgkin lymphoma. V and J are TRBV18 and TRBJ2-1; 7 bases map to TRBD1. CDR3 in amino acids: CASSPPGRGSYNEQFF. The CDR3 coding sequence is TGTGCCAGCTCACCACCGGGCAGGGGGTCCTACAATGAGCAGTTCTTC.